This T cell receptor (beta chain) was identified in a study of molecular identifiers for immune sequencing clone quantification. CDR3 length: 15 amino acids. V was pared by 0 bases and J by 0 bases, with 9 bases between. The germline V gene has CDR1 GTSNPN and CDR2 SVGIG (reference sequence). TCRdb processed the PCR reads anew with MiXCR; each CDR3 protein has one entry. This sample has about 500,000 distinct CDR3 sequences; over 20% occur once, and the top ten carry 0.84%. Sorted naive CD8 T cells, roughly 19,000 to 1,000,000, were sequenced from 10%, 30% or 50% RNA. The chain carries TRBV30 and TRBJ1-5, with D hard to call. The TCR originated in a human donor in good health. Some libraries in this study had Jurkat cell RNA spiked in. The material sequenced was naive CD8+ T cells from blood, with Jurkat cell RNA spiked in. The subset was: FACS-sorted CD8+CD4-CCR7+CD45RA+ naive T cells. The chain's CDR3 is CAWSVGAVSNQPQHF. DNA for the CDR3: TGTGCCTGGAGTGTTGGAGCGGTTAGCAATCAGCCCCAGCATTTT.